Presented here are 32 T cell receptor beta chains from one specimen sequenced in a study of OX40 agonist ivuxolimab in advanced cancers. Here immunoSEQ multiplex PCR was the method, and the copy in TCRdb shows in-frame clones only, minus some. The sample holds about 26,000 clones, around 75% seen once. Sequencing used CD4+ or CD8+ T cells sorted from blood, obtained in a trial of the OX40 agonist ivuxolimab. These receptors were taken from an adult with an advanced solid tumor such as melanoma, head and neck, liver or kidney cancer.

V is TRBV6-6 and J is TRBJ2-5, with D hard to call. In germline, CDR1 is MNHNY, CDR2 SVGAGI (reference sequence). V was trimmed by 2 bases and J by 0 bases, leaving 7 bases between them. The CDR3 contains 14 residues. The DNA for the CDR3 is TGTGCCAGCAGTTACAGTCTCAACCAAGAGACCCAGTACTTC. Encoded protein: CASSYSLNQETQYF.

The CDR3 bases are TGTGCCAGCAGCTTCCGATTGGGCCAATTAAACGAAAAACTGTTTTTT. Translation: CASSFRLGQLNEKLFF. The rearrangement uses TRBV7-2 and TRBJ1-4; no clear D gene. CDR3 length: 16 amino acids. Germline V gene sequence: CDR1 SGHTA, CDR2 FQGNSA. Trimming shortened V by 3 bases and J by 8 bases, and 19 bases separated the two germline ends.

V usage is TRBV29-1 and J usage is TRBJ2-5; the D call may be TRBD1 or TRBD2 (5 bases each). Trimming took 2 bases from V and 1 from J, leaving 8 bases between them. The CDR3 length is 13 residues. In germline, CDR1 is SQVTM, CDR2 ANQGSEA. The CDR3: CSVETRGQETQYF. CDR3 DNA: TGCAGCGTTGAAACGAGGGGCCAAGAGACCCAGTACTTC.

This clone was observed once. V usage is TRBV5-1 and J usage is TRBJ2-1; possible D gene TRBD1, 6 bases. CDR1 and CDR2 from the germline V gene are SGHRS and YFSETQ. V was pared by 4 bases and J by 0 bases, with 26 bases between. The CDR3 is 20 amino acids. CDR3 loop: CASSRDLTGSTPSSYNEQFF. CDR3 bases: TGCGCCAGCAGCCGGGATCTGACAGGATCAACCCCGAGCTCCTACAATGAGCAGTTCTTC.

The gene calls are TRBV4-1 and TRBJ1-6; D unresolved. This CDR3 region has 15 residues. CDR1 is MGHRA, CDR2 YSYEKL, per germline. V lost 3 bases, J lost 9 bases, and 15 bases lay in between. The CDR3 nucleotides read TGCGCCAGCAGCCACCAAGGAACAGTATCTTCACCCCTCCACTTT. Its translation is CASSHQGTVSSPLHF.

The gene calls are TRBV29-1 and TRBJ2-6, with D possibly TRBD1 on 5 matching bases. The germline V and J ends were trimmed by 5 bases and 0 bases, with 8 bases remaining between them. The CDR3 is 14 residues long. The germline V gene encodes CDR1 SQVTM and CDR2 ANQGSEA. The CDR3, as DNA: TGCAGCGTTTCAGACAGCTCTGGGGCCAACGTCCTGACTTTC. Translating gives CSVSDSSGANVLTF. Looking up the rest from reference TRBV29-1 and TRBJ2-6 gives the full variable domain: SAVISQKPSRDICQRGTSLTIQCQVDSQVTMMFWYRQQPGQSLTLIATANQGSEATYESGFVIDKFPISRPNLTFSTLTVSNMSPEDSSIYLCSVSDSSGANVLTFGAGSRLTVL.

This rearrangement joins TRBV5-5 to TRBJ2-1; weak D call: TRBD2 (5 bases). In germline, CDR1 is SGHKS, CDR2 YYEKEE (reference sequence). V lost 3 bases to trimming and J lost 9 bases, with 13 bases between them. The CDR3 is 13 residues long. The CDR3: CASSSAGKVEQFF. Here the CDR3 DNA reads TGTGCCAGCAGCTCGGCGGGCAAGGTTGAGCAGTTCTTC.

The genes are TRBV7-9 and TRBJ2-5; D gene unclear. V lost 6 bases and J 5 bases, leaving 10 bases between the germline ends. The CDR3 is 12 amino acids. CDR1 and CDR2 from the germline V gene are SEHNR and FQNEAQ (reference sequence). The CDR3 reads CASRGTGETQYF. The CDR3 nucleotides are TGTGCCAGCAGGGGAACTGGGGAGACCCAGTACTTC.

The chain has TRBV6-5 and TRBJ2-7, with D possibly TRBD1 on 6 matching bases. CDR1 and CDR2 (germline): MNHEY, SVGAGI. This CDR3 comprises 15 residues. V was cut by 0 bases and J by 7 bases, with 16 bases left in between. The CDR3 region has the DNA TGTGCCAGCAGTTACTCCCTCTCGGACAGCAGAGAGCAGTACTTC. Translation: CASSYSLSDSREQYF.

The chain couples TRBV29-1 to TRBJ1-1; D ambiguous. Trimming removed 3 bases from V and 0 bases from J, with 8 bases in between. From germline, CDR1 is SQVTM and CDR2 ANQGSEA. The CDR3 consists of 13 residues. CDR3 residues: CSVEGRMNTEAFF. The DNA for the CDR3 is TGCAGCGTTGAGGGTCGGATGAACACTGAAGCTTTCTTT. Based on the CDR3 plus reference TRBV29-1 and TRBJ1-1, the full variable domain is SAVISQKPSRDICQRGTSLTIQCQVDSQVTMMFWYRQQPGQSLTLIATANQGSEATYESGFVIDKFPISRPNLTFSTLTVSNMSPEDSSIYLCSVEGRMNTEAFFGQGTRLTVV.

J is TRBJ2-3 and V is TRBV29-1, with D unresolved. Germline values: CDR1 SQVTM, CDR2 ANQGSEA. V shed 1 base and J shed 4 bases, with 3 bases lying between them. This CDR3 comprises 11 residues. The CDR3 is CSVEAADTQYF. The DNA for the CDR3 is TGCAGCGTTGAAGCGGCAGATACGCAGTATTTT.

The V call is TRBV5-1, the J call TRBJ2-3; either TRBD1 or TRBD2 may supply D (5 bases each). Germline-derived CDR1 and CDR2 are SGHRS and YFSETQ. Trimming cost V 0 bases and J 8 bases, with 16 bases left between them. This CDR3 is built from 15 residues. The chain's CDR3 is CASSLVPGTHVTQYF. CDR3 bases: TGCGCCAGCAGCTTGGTTCCGGGGACCCACGTTACGCAGTATTTT.

This rearrangement joins TRBV5-1 to TRBJ2-2, with 7 bases lining up with TRBD2. J was trimmed by 5 bases and V by 0 bases; bases with no gene match: 4. The CDR3 totals 15 residues. Per germline, CDR1 SGHRS and CDR2 YFSETQ. Here the CDR3 reads CASSLGGGNTGELFF. CDR3 nucleotide sequence: TGCGCCAGCAGCTTGGGCGGGGGAAATACCGGGGAGCTGTTTTTT. The variable domain in full, with the rest retrieved from reference TRBV5-1 and TRBJ2-2, is KAGVTQTPRYLIKTRGQQVTLSCSPISGHRSVSWYQQTPGQGLQFLFEYFSETQRNKGNFPGRFSGRQFSNSRSEMNVSTLELGDSALYLCASSLGGGNTGELFFGEGSRLTVL.

The CDR3 is CASSRAEGTEAFF. CDR3 DNA: TGCGCCAGCAGTAGGGCGGAGGGGACTGAAGCTTTCTTT. V and J are TRBV10-2 and TRBJ1-1; tentative D call: TRBD1 (5 bases). The germline V gene encodes CDR1 WSHSY and CDR2 SAAADI. The CDR3 length is 13 residues. The V and J ends lost 5 bases and 5 bases respectively, with 12 bases between them.

The rearrangement links TRBV7-8 to TRBJ2-5; D is unclear. CDR1 is SGHVS, CDR2 FQNEAQ, per germline. The CDR3 has 13 amino acids. The V and J ends lost 1 base and 5 bases respectively, with 8 bases between them. The CDR3 bases are TGTGCCAGCAGCTTAGGGCCACGGGAGACCCAGTACTTC. It specifies CASSLGPRETQYF.

The rearrangement joins TRBV7-6 to TRBJ1-1, with 9 bases that match TRBD1. This CDR3 comprises 15 residues. Per germline, CDR1 SGHVS and CDR2 FNYEAQ. V lost 1 base and J lost 5; bases outside the gene matches: 5. CDR3: CASSLGGTGTTEAFF. The CDR3 region has the DNA TGTGCCAGCAGCTTAGGAGGGACAGGGACGACTGAAGCTTTCTTT.

This clone was observed once. The chain links TRBV19 to TRBJ1-1; D is ambiguous. V was cut by 5 bases and J by 3 bases, with 25 bases left in between. The CDR3 contains 18 residues. Germline lookup yields CDR1 LNHDA and CDR2 SQIVND (reference sequence). The DNA of the CDR3 is TGTGCCAGTAGTTTCACCCCACATATCCGGGCCCCTGACACTGAAGCTTTCTTT. Its translation is CASSFTPHIRAPDTEAFF. The variable domain in full, with the rest retrieved from reference TRBV19 and TRBJ1-1, is DGGITQSPKYLFRKEGQNVTLSCEQNLNHDAMYWYRQDPGQGLRLIYYSQIVNDFQKGDIAEGYSVSREKKESFPLTVTSAQKNPTAFYLCASSFTPHIRAPDTEAFFGQGTRLTVV.

This chain connects TRBV19 to TRBJ2-3, with D unclear. The CDR3 runs 14 residues. Trimming removed 3 bases from V and 3 bases from J, with 10 bases in between. The V gene's germline CDR1 is LNHDA and CDR2 SQIVND (reference sequence). CDR3 coding DNA: TGTGCCAGTAGTATGGGCGCCCTTACAGATACGCAGTATTTT. Translated: CASSMGALTDTQYF.

The chain couples TRBV12-5 to TRBJ2-3; D gene uncertain. Trimming pared 3 bases from V and 0 bases from J, leaving 10 bases between. CDR1 is LGHNT, CDR2 FRNRAP, per germline. This CDR3 contains 15 residues. The CDR3 protein is CASGFGQSSTDTQYF. CDR3 DNA sequence: TGTGCTAGTGGTTTTGGGCAATCTAGCACAGATACGCAGTATTTT.

This sequence joins TRBV27 and TRBJ2-1, with TRBD2 matching over 11 bases. The CDR3 extends over 13 amino acids. After removal of 6 bases from V and 6 bases from J, the junction contained 1 base not matched to a gene. Germline CDR1 MNHEY, CDR2 SMNVEV (reference sequence). CDR3 residues: CASRGLAVNEQFF. As DNA, the CDR3 is TGTGCCAGCAGGGGACTAGCGGTCAATGAGCAGTTCTTC.

This clone was found a few times. The genes are TRBV6-1 and TRBJ2-1, with 9 bases identical to TRBD1. This CDR3 is built from 14 residues. Germline V gives CDR1 MNHNS, CDR2 SASEGT. The junction had 11 bases not matched to a gene; V was cut back by 10 bases and J by 7 bases. In DNA, the CDR3 is TGTGCCAACCCCGAACAGGGGGCTTTGAATGAGCAGTTCTTC. Encoded protein: CANPEQGALNEQFF.

The V and J genes are TRBV10-2 and TRBJ1-3; maybe TRBD1 (5 bases). CDR3 length: 14 amino acids. Between the trimmed V and J ends, which lost 8 bases and 8 bases, there was a span of 19 bases. Germline-derived CDR1 and CDR2 are WSHSY and SAAADI. This chain's CDR3 is CASRDGGGSDTIYF. The CDR3, as DNA: TGCGCCAGCCGGGACGGGGGAGGGTCGGACACCATATATTTT.

The chain joins TRBV19 to TRBJ1-2, with D perhaps matching TRBD1 (6 bases). The CDR3 totals 12 residues. The germline V gene has CDR1 LNHDA and CDR2 SQIVND (reference sequence). V shed 5 bases and J shed 6 bases, with 10 bases lying between them. In nucleotides, the CDR3 is TGTGCCAGTAGTTACAGGGACCATGGCTACACCTTC. Translating it yields CASSYRDHGYTF.

This rearrangement joins TRBV6-1 to TRBJ1-1; no reliable D call. CDR1 and CDR2 (germline): MNHNS, SASEGT. Between the trimmed V and J ends, which lost 7 bases and 1 base, there was a span of 13 bases. The CDR3 spans 14 residues. CDR3 sequence: CASTSKQSNTEAFF. DNA of the CDR3: TGTGCCAGCACCAGTAAGCAGTCGAACACTGAAGCTTTCTTT.

Here the CDR3 reads CAASGGQGYEQYF. For the CDR3, the DNA is TGTGCCGCCTCCGGGGGACAGGGTTACGAGCAGTACTTC. This chain connects TRBV10-3 to TRBJ2-7; 9 positions match TRBD1. The V segment lost 11 bases and the J segment 4 bases; nucleotides outside the gene matches: 9. Germline CDR1 is ENHRY and CDR2 is SYGVKD. This CDR3 comprises 13 residues.

The chain couples TRBV4-1 to TRBJ2-1; D may match TRBD1 or TRBD2 (5 bases each). V lost 2 bases and J lost 7, with 18 bases in between. The germline V gene encodes CDR1 MGHRA and CDR2 YSYEKL. CDR3 size: 16 residues. The CDR3 nucleotides read TGCGCCAGCAGCCAACCGCTAACCGGGACCTCAAATGAGCAGTTCTTC. It is translated as CASSQPLTGTSNEQFF.

In the case of this clone: In the same sample, other DNA sequences code for this CDR3. The chain couples TRBV18 to TRBJ1-2; D possibly corresponds to TRBD1 (6 bases). The V and J ends lost 2 bases and 0 bases respectively, with 19 bases between them. Germline-derived CDR1 and CDR2 are KGHSH and LQKENI. The CDR3 runs 18 residues. The CDR3 protein is CASSPYPPDRGANYGYTF. Here the CDR3 DNA reads TGTGCCAGCTCACCATACCCTCCGGACAGAGGAGCTAACTATGGCTACACCTTC.

This chain links TRBV2 with TRBJ1-6; D perhaps matches TRBD1 (5 bases). The CDR3 extends over 15 amino acids. The germline V gene has CDR1 SNHLY and CDR2 FYNNEI. Trimming left V 7 bases short and J 0 bases short, with 10 bases between. CDR3 DNA sequence: TGTGCCAGCAACCCCGACAGCTCCTATAATTCACCCCTCCACTTT. It translates to CASNPDSSYNSPLHF.

The chain combines TRBV7-6 with TRBJ1-6, with D possibly being TRBD1 (5 bases). V shed 5 bases and J shed 5 bases, with 16 bases lying between them. The CDR3 totals 16 residues. Germline CDR1 is SGHVS and CDR2 is FNYEAQ. In nucleotides, the CDR3 is TGTGCCAGCAGCCCCGCGCCCGGGGGAAATAATTCACCCCTCCACTTT. Its translation is CASSPAPGGNNSPLHF.

The CDR3 nucleotides are TGTGCCAGTAGTATCGTCTCTGGAAACACCATATATTTT. Protein: CASSIVSGNTIYF. This chain joins TRBV19 and TRBJ1-3; D not resolved. The V and J ends lost 3 bases and 0 bases respectively, with 3 bases between them. Looked up from germline, CDR1 is LNHDA and CDR2 is SQIVND (reference sequence). The CDR3 loop spans 13 amino acids.

This chain uses TRBV2 with TRBJ2-7; TRBD1 matches 7 bases. Germline-derived CDR1 and CDR2 are SNHLY and FYNNEI. The V gene end was trimmed by 2 bases and the J gene end by 6 bases; junction bases not matched to a gene: 7. CDR3 length: 14 residues. CDR3 loop: CASSEITGVAEQYF. CDR3 nucleotides: TGTGCCAGCAGTGAAATTACAGGGGTGGCCGAGCAGTACTTC.

Only one count was recorded for this clone. The V and J genes are TRBV5-4 and TRBJ2-3, with 14 bases identical to TRBD2. V was pared by 5 bases and J by 0 bases, with 8 bases of the junction left unmatched. The CDR3 contains 18 residues. Germline CDR1 is SGHNT and CDR2 is YYREEE (reference sequence). The CDR3: CASRPLTSGGASTDTQYF. The CDR3, as DNA: TGTGCCAGCAGACCTCTGACTAGCGGGGGGGCGAGCACAGATACGCAGTATTTT.